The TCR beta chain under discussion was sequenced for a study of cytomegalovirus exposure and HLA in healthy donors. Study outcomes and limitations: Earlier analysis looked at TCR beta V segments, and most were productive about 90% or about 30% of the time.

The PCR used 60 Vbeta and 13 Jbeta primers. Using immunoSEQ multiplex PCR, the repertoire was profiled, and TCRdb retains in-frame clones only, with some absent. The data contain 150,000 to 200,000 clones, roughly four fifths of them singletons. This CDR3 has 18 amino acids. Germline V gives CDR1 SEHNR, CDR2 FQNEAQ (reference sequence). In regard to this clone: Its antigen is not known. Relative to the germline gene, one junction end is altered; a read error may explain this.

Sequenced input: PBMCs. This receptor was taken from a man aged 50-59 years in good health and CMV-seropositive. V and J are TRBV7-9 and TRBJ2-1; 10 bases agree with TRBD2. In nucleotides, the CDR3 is TGTTCCAGCAGCCTACGGAGCGGGGGGGTTGGCTCCTACAATGAGCAGTTCTTC. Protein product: CSSSLRSGGVGSYNEQFF. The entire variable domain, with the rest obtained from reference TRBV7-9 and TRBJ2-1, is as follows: DTGVSQNPRHKITKRGQNVTFRCDPISEHNRLYWYRQTLGQGPEFLTYFQNEAQLEKSRLLSDRFSAERPKGSFSTLEIQRTEQGDSAMYLCSSSLRSGGVGSYNEQFFGPGTRLTVL.